This T cell receptor beta chain was sequenced for a study of blood T cell repertoires in COVID-19. About the research overall: PBMCs, B-cell-depleted T cells, or T cells were the source of the cDNA or gDNA that made up the material.

During active infection, Seattle patients enrolled and were then monitored through disease. V shed 4 bases and J shed 2 bases, with 4 bases lying between them. In germline, CDR1 is MGHRA, CDR2 YSYEKL. This CDR3 comprises 12 residues. How the authors handled the data: Estimation of nucleated cell counts relied on the amplification of reference gene primers. Produced via immunoSEQ multiplex PCR; TCRdb's table is partial and in-frame only. Clone size and V and J calls were adopted from that table, with D and trimming inferred from the DNA. The sample records about 300,000 clones, more than 80% being singletons.

The source material was peripheral blood. The rearrangement uses TRBV4-1 and TRBJ2-3; the D is unclear. The sequence came from a woman aged 45-59 years with COVID-19, enrolled during active disease. This CDR3 reads CASSLYTDTQYF. In nucleotides, the CDR3 is TGCGCCAGCAGCCTTTACACAGATACGCAGTATTTT.